These 3 T cell receptor beta chains originate from one sample sequenced in a study of T cell repertoires in cytomegalovirus infection. Their antigens remain unidentified. TCRdb fed the reads into MiXCR, producing one record per CDR3 protein. The table lists 450,000 to 550,000 distinct CDR3 sequences, under 55% of them singletons. Sample: cultured PBMCs, taken from culture after CMV antigen stimulation. The receptors stem from a human donor in good health (CMV status not recorded). Some clones in this sample may be carry-over from other donors' samples.

There are a few counts of this clonotype. This rearrangement joins TRBV7-8 to TRBJ2-1; unclear D gene. V was shortened by 5 bases and J by 7 bases, with 18 bases between the two germline ends. Germline V lookup: CDR1 SGHVS, CDR2 FQNEAQ. The CDR3 extends over 15 amino acids. The CDR3 DNA reads as TGTGCCAGCAGCGACTGGAAGAGGTCTTGGAATGAGCAGTTCTTC. It yields the protein CASSDWKRSWNEQFF.

This rearrangement joins TRBV19 to TRBJ1-2, with unresolved D. The CDR3 sequence is 13 residues long. CDR1 and CDR2 from the germline V gene are LNHDA and SQIVND (reference sequence). Trimming removed 7 bases from V and 0 bases from J, with 9 bases in between. The CDR3: CASKEKANYGYTF. CDR3 bases: TGTGCCAGTAAGGAAAAAGCTAACTATGGCTACACCTTC.

The genes are TRBV27 and TRBJ2-3; TRBD1 or TRBD2 may be the D gene (5 bases each). There are 14 residues in the CDR3. Trimming removed 7 bases from V and 7 bases from J, with 18 bases in between. The germline V gene encodes CDR1 MNHEY and CDR2 SMNVEV (reference sequence). The CDR3, as DNA: TGTGCCAGCACAACCGGGACGCCCGGCCATACGCAGTATTTT. Amino acids: CASTTGTPGHTQYF.